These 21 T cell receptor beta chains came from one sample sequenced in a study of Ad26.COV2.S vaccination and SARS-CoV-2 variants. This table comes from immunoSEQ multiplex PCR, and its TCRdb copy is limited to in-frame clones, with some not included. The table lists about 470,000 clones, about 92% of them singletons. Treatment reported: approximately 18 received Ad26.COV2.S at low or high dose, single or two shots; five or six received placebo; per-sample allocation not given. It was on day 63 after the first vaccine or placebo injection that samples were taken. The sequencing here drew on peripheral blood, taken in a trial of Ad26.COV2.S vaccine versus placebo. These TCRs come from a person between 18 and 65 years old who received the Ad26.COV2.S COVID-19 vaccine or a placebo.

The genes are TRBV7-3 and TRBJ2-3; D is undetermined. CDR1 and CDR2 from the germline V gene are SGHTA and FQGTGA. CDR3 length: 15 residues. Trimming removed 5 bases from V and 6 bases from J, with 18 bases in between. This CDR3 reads CASSMDPMRTDTQYF. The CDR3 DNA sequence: TGTGCCAGCAGCATGGACCCAATGAGGACCGATACGCAGTATTTT.

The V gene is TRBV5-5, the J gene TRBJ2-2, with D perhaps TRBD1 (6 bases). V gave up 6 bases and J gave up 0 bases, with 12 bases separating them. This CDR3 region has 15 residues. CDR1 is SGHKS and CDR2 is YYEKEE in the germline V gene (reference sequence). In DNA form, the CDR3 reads TGTGCCAGCACGGGACAACTCGCGAACACCGGGGAGCTGTTTTTT. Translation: CASTGQLANTGELFF.

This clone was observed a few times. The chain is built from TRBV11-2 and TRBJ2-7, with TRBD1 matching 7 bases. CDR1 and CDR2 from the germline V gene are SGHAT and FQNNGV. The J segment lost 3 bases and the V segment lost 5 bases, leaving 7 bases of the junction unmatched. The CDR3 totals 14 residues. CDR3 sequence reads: CASSQTGLSYEQYF. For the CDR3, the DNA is TGTGCCAGCAGCCAGACAGGGCTAAGCTACGAGCAGTACTTC.

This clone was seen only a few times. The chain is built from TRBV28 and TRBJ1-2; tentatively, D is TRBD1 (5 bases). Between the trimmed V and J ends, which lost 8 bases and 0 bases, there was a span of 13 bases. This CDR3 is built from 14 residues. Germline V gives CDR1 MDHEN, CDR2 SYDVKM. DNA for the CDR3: TGTGCCAGCCGCCGGGGAGGGGCTAACTATGGCTACACCTTC. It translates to CASRRGGANYGYTF.

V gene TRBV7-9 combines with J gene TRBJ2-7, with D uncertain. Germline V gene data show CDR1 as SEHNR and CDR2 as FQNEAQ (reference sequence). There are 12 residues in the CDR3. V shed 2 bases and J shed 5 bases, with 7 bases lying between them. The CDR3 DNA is TGTGCCAGCAGCTTAAAGACGAACGAGCAGTACTTC. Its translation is CASSLKTNEQYF.

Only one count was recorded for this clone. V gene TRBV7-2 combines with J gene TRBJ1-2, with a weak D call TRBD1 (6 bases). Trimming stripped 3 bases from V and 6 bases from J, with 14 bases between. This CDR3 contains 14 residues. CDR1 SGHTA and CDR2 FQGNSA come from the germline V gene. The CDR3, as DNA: TGTGCCAGCAGCTTTCTAACAGGGACGGATGGCTACACCTTC. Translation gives CASSFLTGTDGYTF.

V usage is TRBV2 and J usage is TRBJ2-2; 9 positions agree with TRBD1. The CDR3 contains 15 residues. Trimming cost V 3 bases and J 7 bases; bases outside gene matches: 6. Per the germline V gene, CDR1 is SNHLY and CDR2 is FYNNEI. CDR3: CASSEDRGGNGELFF. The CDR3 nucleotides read TGTGCCAGCAGTGAGGACAGGGGAGGAAACGGGGAGCTGTTTTTT.

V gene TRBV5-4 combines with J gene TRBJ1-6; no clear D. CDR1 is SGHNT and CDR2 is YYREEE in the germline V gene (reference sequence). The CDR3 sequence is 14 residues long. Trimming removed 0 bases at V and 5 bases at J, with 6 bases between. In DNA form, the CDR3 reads TGTGCCAGCAGCTTGGTGCCAGATAATTCACCCCTCCACTTT. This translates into CASSLVPDNSPLHF.

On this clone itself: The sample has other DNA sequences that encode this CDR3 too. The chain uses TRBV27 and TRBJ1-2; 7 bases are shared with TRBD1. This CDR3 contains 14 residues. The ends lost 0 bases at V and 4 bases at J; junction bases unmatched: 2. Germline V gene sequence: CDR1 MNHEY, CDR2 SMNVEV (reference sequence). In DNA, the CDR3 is TGTGCCAGCAGTTTATCGGGACAGCCCTATGGCTACACCTTC. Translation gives CASSLSGQPYGYTF.

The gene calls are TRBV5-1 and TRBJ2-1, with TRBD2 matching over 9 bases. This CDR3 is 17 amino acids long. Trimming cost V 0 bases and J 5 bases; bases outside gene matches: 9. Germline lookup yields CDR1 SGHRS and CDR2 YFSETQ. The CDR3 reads CASSLAVSGSGHNEQFF. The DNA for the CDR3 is TGCGCCAGCAGCTTGGCAGTTAGCGGGAGTGGACACAATGAGCAGTTCTTC.

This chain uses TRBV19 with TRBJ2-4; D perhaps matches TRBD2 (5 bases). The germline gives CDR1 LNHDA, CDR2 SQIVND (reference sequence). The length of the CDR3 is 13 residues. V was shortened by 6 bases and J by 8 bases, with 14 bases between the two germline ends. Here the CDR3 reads CASSLWGEDIQYF. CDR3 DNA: TGTGCCAGTAGCTTGTGGGGAGAAGACATTCAGTACTTC.

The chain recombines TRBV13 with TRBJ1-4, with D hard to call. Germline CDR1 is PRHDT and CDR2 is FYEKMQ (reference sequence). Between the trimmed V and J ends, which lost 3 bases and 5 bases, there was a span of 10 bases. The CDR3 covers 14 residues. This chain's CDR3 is CASSLKGGNEKLFF. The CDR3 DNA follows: TGTGCCAGCAGCTTGAAGGGCGGGAATGAAAAACTGTTTTTT.

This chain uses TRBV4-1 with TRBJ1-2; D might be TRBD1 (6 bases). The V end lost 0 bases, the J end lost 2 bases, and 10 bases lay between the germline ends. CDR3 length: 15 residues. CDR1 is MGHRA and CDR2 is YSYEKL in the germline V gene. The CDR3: CASSQDKGVNYGYTF. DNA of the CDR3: TGCGCCAGCAGCCAAGATAAGGGGGTCAACTATGGCTACACCTTC.

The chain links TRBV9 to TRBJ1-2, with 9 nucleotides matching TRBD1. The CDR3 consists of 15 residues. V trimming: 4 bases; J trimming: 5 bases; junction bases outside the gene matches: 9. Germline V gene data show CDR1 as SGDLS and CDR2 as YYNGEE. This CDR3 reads CASSLEGQGRYGYTF. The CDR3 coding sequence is TGTGCCAGCAGCCTAGAAGGACAGGGGAGATATGGCTACACCTTC.

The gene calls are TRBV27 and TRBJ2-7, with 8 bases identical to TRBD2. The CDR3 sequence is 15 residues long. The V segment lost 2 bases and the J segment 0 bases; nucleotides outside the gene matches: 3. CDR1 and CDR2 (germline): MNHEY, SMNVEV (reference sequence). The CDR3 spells CASSLGTSGSYEQYF. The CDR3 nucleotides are TGTGCCAGCAGTTTAGGTACTAGCGGCTCCTACGAGCAGTACTTC.

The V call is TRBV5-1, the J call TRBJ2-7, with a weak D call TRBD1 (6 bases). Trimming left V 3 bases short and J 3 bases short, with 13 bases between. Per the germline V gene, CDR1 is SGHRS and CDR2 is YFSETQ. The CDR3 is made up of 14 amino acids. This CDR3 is CASSSPGVSYEQYF. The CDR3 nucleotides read TGCGCCAGCAGCTCCCCAGGGGTGAGCTACGAGCAGTACTTC. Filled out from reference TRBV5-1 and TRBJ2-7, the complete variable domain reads KAGVTQTPRYLIKTRGQQVTLSCSPISGHRSVSWYQQTPGQGLQFLFEYFSETQRNKGNFPGRFSGRQFSNSRSEMNVSTLELGDSALYLCASSSPGVSYEQYFGPGTRLTVT.

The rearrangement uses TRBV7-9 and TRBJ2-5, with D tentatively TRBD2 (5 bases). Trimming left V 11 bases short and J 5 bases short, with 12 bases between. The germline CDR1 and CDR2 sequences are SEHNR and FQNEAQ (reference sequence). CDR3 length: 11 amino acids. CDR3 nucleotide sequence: TGTGCCGGAGAGGGAGACGAGACCCAGTACTTC. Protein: CAGEGDETQYF.

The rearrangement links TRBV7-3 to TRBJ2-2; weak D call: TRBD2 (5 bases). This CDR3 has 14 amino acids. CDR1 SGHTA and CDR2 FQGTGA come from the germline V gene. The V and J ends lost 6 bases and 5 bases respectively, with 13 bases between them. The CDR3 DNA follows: TGTGCCAGCAGATCAGGACGGACTACCGGGGAGCTGTTTTTT. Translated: CASRSGRTTGELFF.

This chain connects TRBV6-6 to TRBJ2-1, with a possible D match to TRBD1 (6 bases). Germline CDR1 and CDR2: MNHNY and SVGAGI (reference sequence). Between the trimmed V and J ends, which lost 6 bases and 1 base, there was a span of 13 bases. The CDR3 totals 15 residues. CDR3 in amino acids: CASSQSGQSYNEQFF. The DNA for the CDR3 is TGTGCCAGCAGCCAATCCGGACAGTCCTACAATGAGCAGTTCTTC.

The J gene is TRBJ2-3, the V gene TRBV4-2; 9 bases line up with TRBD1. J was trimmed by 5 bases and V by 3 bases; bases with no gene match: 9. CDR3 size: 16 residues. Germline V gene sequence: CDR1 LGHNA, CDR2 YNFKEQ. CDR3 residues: CASSHDPGQGRDTQYF. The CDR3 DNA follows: TGTGCCAGCAGCCATGATCCGGGACAGGGACGAGATACGCAGTATTTT.

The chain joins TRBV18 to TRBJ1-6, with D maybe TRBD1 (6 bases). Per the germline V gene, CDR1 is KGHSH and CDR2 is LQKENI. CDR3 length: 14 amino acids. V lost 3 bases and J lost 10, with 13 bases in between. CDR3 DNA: TGTGCCAGCTCACCGGGGCAGGGGCAATCACCCCTCCACTTT. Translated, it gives CASSPGQGQSPLHF.